This T cell receptor (beta chain) was sequenced during a study of blood T cells in healthy people across ages. The wider study: Template switching caught about one barcoded beta molecule for each two T cells. Whole-study results and caveats: The CMV status of each donor remained undetermined, and this could have confounded shifts in expanded clonotypes. Across the age range, TCR beta diversity per million T cells fell in a roughly linear way.

The trim removed 5 bases at V and 6 bases at J, leaving 9 bases unmatched. Germline V gene lookup returns CDR1 SGHTA and CDR2 FQGNSA. This CDR3 contains 17 residues. Comment on this clonotype: Its antigen is not identified.

Using a J-beta primer mix together with a sample-barcoded 5' primer, a second PCR was run for roughly 6 to 11 cycles. TCRdb passed the 5' RACE reads through MiXCR, listing each CDR3 protein once. This table holds roughly 1 million distinct CDR3 sequences, almost 25% found once. These data were also reused for a study on T cells of mothers and their children. That source notes: Thymic selection shapes TCR recombination output similarly in related and unrelated pairs.

The TCR sequence derives from a girl aged 2 to 10 in good health. The sample taken for sequencing was blood. The genes are TRBV7-2 and TRBJ2-3; 15 bases map to TRBD2. CDR3 in DNA: TGTGCCAGCAGCCCCTGGACTAGCGGGGGGGTGGGGGATACGCAGTATTTT. Its protein product is CASSPWTSGGVGDTQYF.